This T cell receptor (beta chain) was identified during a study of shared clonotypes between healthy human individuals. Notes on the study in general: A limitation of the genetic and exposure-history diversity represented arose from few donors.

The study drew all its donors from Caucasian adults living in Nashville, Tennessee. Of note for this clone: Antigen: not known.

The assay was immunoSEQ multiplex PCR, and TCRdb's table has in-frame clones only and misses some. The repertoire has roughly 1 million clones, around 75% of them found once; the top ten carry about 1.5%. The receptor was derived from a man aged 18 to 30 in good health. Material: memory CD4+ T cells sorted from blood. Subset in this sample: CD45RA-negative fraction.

Here the CDR3 reads CASSPTGGRSTDTQYF. As DNA, the CDR3 is TGTGCCAGCAGCCCCACGGGGGGAAGAAGCACAGATACGCAGTATTTT. The rearrangement joins TRBV7-3 to TRBJ2-3, with 7 bases aligning to TRBD2. CDR3 length: 16 amino acids. The V segment lost 5 bases and the J segment 0 bases; nucleotides outside the gene matches: 8. From germline, CDR1 is SGHTA and CDR2 FQGTGA.